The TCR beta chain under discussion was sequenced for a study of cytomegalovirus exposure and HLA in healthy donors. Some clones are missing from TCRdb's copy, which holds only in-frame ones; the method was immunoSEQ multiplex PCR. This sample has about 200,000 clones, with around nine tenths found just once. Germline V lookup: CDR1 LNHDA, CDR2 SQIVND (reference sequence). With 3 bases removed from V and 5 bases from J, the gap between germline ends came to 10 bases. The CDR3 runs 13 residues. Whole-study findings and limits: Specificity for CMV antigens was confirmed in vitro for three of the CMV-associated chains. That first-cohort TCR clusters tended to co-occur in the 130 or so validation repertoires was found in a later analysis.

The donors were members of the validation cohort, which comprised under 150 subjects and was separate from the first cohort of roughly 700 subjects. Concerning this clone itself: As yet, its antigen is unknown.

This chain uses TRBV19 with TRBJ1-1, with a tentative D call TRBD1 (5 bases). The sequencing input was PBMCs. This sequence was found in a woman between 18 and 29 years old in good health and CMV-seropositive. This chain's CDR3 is CASSMRGGTEAFF. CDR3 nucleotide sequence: TGTGCCAGTAGTATGCGCGGGGGAACTGAAGCTTTCTTT.